The 11 T cell receptor beta chains below all came from one sample that was sequenced in a study of monozygotic twins with inflammatory bowel disease. TCRdb re-called the 5' RACE reads, yielding one record per CDR3 amino acid sequence without DNA. The sample table sets out some 400,000 distinct CDR3 sequences. Sequencing input: blood. Every receptor here comes from a human donor with ulcerative colitis or Crohn's disease, or a healthy co-twin of an affected twin (not recorded which).

This chain links TRBV7-2 with TRBJ1-2; TCRdb lists TRBD1, though no DNA is available to test this call. The CDR3 sequence is 17 residues long. Germline CDR1 and CDR2: SGHTA and FQGNSA. The chain's CDR3 is CASSLGGAQGPNYGYTF.

The chain has TRBV5-1 and TRBJ2-3; TCRdb's D gene call, TRBD2, goes unchecked for lack of DNA. The V gene's germline CDR1 is SGHRS and CDR2 YFSETQ. The CDR3 consists of 16 residues. The chain's CDR3 is CASSLVGGSGPDTQYF. Using reference TRBV5-1 and TRBJ2-3 for the parts outside the CDR3, the full variable domain is KAGVTQTPRYLIKTRGQQVTLSCSPISGHRSVSWYQQTPGQGLQFLFEYFSETQRNKGNFPGRFSGRQFSNSRSEMNVSTLELGDSALYLCASSLVGGSGPDTQYFGPGTRLTVL.

CDR3 sequence: CSATGEETQYF. V gene TRBV20-1 combines with J gene TRBJ2-5; the D call from TCRdb, TRBD1, cannot be confirmed without DNA. The CDR3 totals 11 residues. The germline gives CDR1 DFQATT, CDR2 SNEGSKA (reference sequence).

The chain couples TRBV7-2 to TRBJ1-1; lacking DNA, the TRBD1 call made by TCRdb goes unchecked. The CDR3 extends over 16 amino acids. The germline V gene encodes CDR1 SGHTA and CDR2 FQGNSA. CDR3 amino acids: CASSLVSTGGLREAFF.

The rearrangement uses TRBV6-1 and TRBJ1-4; TCRdb returns TRBD1, unconfirmable since there is no DNA. Looked up from germline, CDR1 is MNHNS and CDR2 is SASEGT. The CDR3 sequence is 16 residues long. The chain's CDR3 is CASSGLGASTNEKLFF.

The V call is TRBV7-2, the J call TRBJ2-1; TCRdb's assignment of TRBD1 cannot be checked, as there is no DNA. The CDR3 has 14 amino acids. Looked up from germline, CDR1 is SGHTA and CDR2 is FQGNSA. This CDR3 reads CASSPPDRINEQFF.

The chain combines TRBV18 with TRBJ1-1. This CDR3 contains 15 residues. Germline V CDR1 and CDR2: KGHSH, LQKENI. The CDR3 sequence: CASSPRQNPDTEAFF.

This rearrangement joins TRBV5-1 to TRBJ2-1; TCRdb indicates TRBD1, and absent DNA this call remains unverified. The germline CDR1 and CDR2 sequences are SGHRS and YFSETQ. The CDR3 covers 14 residues. The CDR3 loop reads CASSARQGYNEQFF.

V is TRBV27 and J is TRBJ1-6. CDR1 and CDR2 (germline): MNHEY, SMNVEV (reference sequence). The CDR3 covers 13 residues. Here the CDR3 reads CASSLIGDSPLHF.

V and J are TRBV6-2 or TRBV6-3 and TRBJ1-5; no DNA is available, so the TRBD1 call from TCRdb remains unchecked. Per the germline V gene, CDR1 is MNHEY and CDR2 is SVGEGT. The CDR3 covers 14 residues. The chain's CDR3 is CASSRDSIRQPQHF.

The chain combines TRBV12-3 or TRBV12-4 with TRBJ2-1; the TCRdb call, TRBD1, lacks DNA for checking. The CDR3 runs to 15 residues. The CDR3 reads CASIIGDFGGNEQFF.